The clone carrying this T cell receptor (beta chain) has just a few counts. Its antigen is currently unknown. Germline CDR1 reads SEHNR; CDR2 reads FQNEAQ (reference sequence). The V end lost 3 bases, the J end lost 8 bases, and 11 bases lay between the germline ends. CDR3 size: 13 residues. Here immunoSEQ multiplex PCR was the method, and the copy in TCRdb shows in-frame clones only, minus some. This table has about 140,000 clones, roughly 92% appearing once. The data originate from a study of T cell responses to AZD1222 COVID-19 vaccine. Study-wide points: Elevations in Spike-specific TCR breadth and depth followed administration of two AZD1222 doses. The study identified only six AZD1222 recipients as seropositive at baseline.

This material consisted of peripheral blood, taken on day 0 of AZD1222 vaccination. The TCR comes from an adult in good health. The rearrangement links TRBV7-9 to TRBJ2-1, with D perhaps TRBD1 (6 bases). As DNA, the CDR3 is TGTGCCAGCAGCTTGGCAGGGGACGATGAGCAGTTCTTC. Its translation is CASSLAGDDEQFF.